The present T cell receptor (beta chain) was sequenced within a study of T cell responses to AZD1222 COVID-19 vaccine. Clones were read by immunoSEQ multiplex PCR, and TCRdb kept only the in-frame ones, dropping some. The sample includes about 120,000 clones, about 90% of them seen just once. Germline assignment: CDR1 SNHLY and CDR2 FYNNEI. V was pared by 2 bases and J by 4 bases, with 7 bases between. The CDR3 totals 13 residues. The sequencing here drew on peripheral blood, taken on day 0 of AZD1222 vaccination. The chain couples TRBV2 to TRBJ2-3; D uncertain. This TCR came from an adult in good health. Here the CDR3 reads CASSERWSDTQYF. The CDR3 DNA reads TGTGCCAGCAGTGAAAGGTGGTCAGATACGCAGTATTTT.